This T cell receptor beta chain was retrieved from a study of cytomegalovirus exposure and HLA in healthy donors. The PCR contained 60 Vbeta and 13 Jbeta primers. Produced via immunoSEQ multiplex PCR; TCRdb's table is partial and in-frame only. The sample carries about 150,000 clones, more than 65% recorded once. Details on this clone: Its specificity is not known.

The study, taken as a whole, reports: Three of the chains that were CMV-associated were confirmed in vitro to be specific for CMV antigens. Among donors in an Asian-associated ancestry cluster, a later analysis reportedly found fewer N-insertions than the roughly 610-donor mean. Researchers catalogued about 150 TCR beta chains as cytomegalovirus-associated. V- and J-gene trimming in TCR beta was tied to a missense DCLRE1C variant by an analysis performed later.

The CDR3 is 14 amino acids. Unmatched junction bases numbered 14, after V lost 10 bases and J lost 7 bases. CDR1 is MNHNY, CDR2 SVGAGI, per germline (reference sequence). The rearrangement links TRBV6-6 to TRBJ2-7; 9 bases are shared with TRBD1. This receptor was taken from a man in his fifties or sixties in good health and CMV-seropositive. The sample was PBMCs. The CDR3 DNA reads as TGTGCCACAAAAATCTCGACAGGGGGTAGGGAGCAGTACTTC. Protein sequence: CATKISTGGREQYF.